Below are 11 T cell receptor beta chains sequenced from a single sample in a study of identical twins. Each CDR3 protein gets one entry after TCRdb re-called the 5' RACE reads with MiXCR. The sample contains under 400,000 distinct CDR3 sequences, 8.5% to 10% of which appear only once. The source material was naive T cells sorted from blood. The receptors here all came from a woman aged 45-60 years in good health.

The rearrangement joins TRBV7-9 to TRBJ2-5; 8 bases agree with TRBD2. J was trimmed by 4 bases and V by 1 base; bases with no gene match: 5. The CDR3 has 15 residues. Germline V gene sequence: CDR1 SEHNR, CDR2 FQNEAQ (reference sequence). CDR3 residues: CASSLVAGISETQYF. The CDR3 DNA reads as TGTGCCAGCAGCTTAGTAGCGGGGATCTCAGAGACCCAGTACTTC.

The gene calls are TRBV3-1 and TRBJ2-1; 7 bases line up with TRBD2. Unmatched junction bases numbered 8, after V lost 0 bases and J lost 12 bases. Germline V gene lookup returns CDR1 LGHDT and CDR2 YNNKEL (reference sequence). The CDR3 contains 14 residues. For the CDR3, the DNA is TGTGCCAGCAGCCAAGACTTGGCGGGAGTTTCGCAGTTCTTC. Protein: CASSQDLAGVSQFF.

This clonotype has more than one count but fewer than ten. The chain combines TRBV10-3 with TRBJ2-3, with 7 nucleotides matching TRBD1. With 11 bases clipped from V and 0 bases from J, the junction kept 14 bases outside the gene matches. Germline V gene data show CDR1 as ENHRY and CDR2 as SYGVKD. The CDR3 is 16 amino acids. The DNA of the CDR3 is TGTGCCGTACAAGGGGTTCCGGACAGGAGCACAGATACGCAGTATTTT. Translating it yields CAVQGVPDRSTDTQYF.

The rearrangement links TRBV11-2 to TRBJ2-1; D is undetermined. This CDR3 region has 13 residues. From germline, CDR1 is SGHAT and CDR2 FQNNGV. V was cut by 5 bases and J by 9 bases, with 14 bases left in between. The CDR3 spells CASSRPSLVEQFF. In DNA, the CDR3 is TGTGCCAGCAGCCGGCCCAGTCTCGTTGAGCAGTTCTTC. Based on the CDR3 plus reference TRBV11-2 and TRBJ2-1, the full variable domain is EAGVAQSPRYKIIEKRQSVAFWCNPISGHATLYWYQQILGQGPKLLIQFQNNGVVDDSQLPKDRFSAERLKGVDSTLKIQPAKLEDSAVYLCASSRPSLVEQFFGPGTRLTVL.

This clonotype came up many times. The chain has TRBV5-1 and TRBJ2-1, with a tentative D call TRBD1 (6 bases). Germline lookup yields CDR1 SGHRS and CDR2 YFSETQ. The V end was cut by 2 bases, the J end by 4 bases, with 13 bases between. The CDR3 totals 15 residues. The CDR3 sequence is CASSFSTGVYNEQFF. CDR3 DNA: TGCGCCAGCAGCTTTTCGACAGGTGTTTACAATGAGCAGTTCTTC.

The table lists this clonotype with a few counts. The chain carries TRBV5-1 and TRBJ1-1; tentative D call: TRBD1 (6 bases). CDR1 is SGHRS and CDR2 is YFSETQ in the germline V gene. This CDR3 region has 16 residues. V was clipped by 4 bases and J by 1 base, with 17 bases between them. CDR3 in amino acids: CASSPRTVLGNTEAFF. The CDR3 nucleotides are TGCGCCAGCAGCCCCCGGACAGTTCTAGGGAACACTGAAGCTTTCTTT.

Note on this clonotype: The junction and the germline gene differ at one end; a read error may be behind it. V usage is TRBV4-1 and J usage is TRBJ2-3; the D gene is possibly TRBD2 (6 bases). This CDR3 has 15 residues. The germline CDR1 and CDR2 sequences are MGHRA and YSYEKL. The CDR3 DNA follows: TGCGCCAGCAGCCAATTCATCGGGAGCAGAGATACGCAGTATTTT. Its translation is CASSQFIGSRDTQYF.

The rearrangement uses TRBV6-2 or TRBV6-3 and TRBJ2-1, with 7 bases matching TRBD2. Germline loops: CDR1 MNHEY, CDR2 SVGEGT. CDR3 length equals 17 residues. The V and J ends lost 4 bases and 6 bases, in that order; junction bases with no gene match: 15. The CDR3 nucleotides are TGTGCCAGCAGTTCGTTATTCCTAGCGGAGGCCCCCAATGAGCAGTTCTTC. It yields the protein CASSSLFLAEAPNEQFF.

This clonotype was detected many times. The chain is built from TRBV4-1 and TRBJ2-2; 7 bases map to TRBD1. V lost 0 bases to trimming and J lost 0 bases; unmatched junction nucleotides: 1. The germline CDR1 and CDR2 sequences are MGHRA and YSYEKL. This CDR3 spans 16 amino acids. DNA of the CDR3: TGCGCCAGCAGCCAAGAAACAGGGGCGAACACCGGGGAGCTGTTTTTT. Translating gives CASSQETGANTGELFF.

This clonotype was recorded many times. The CDR3 sequence: CATSDPRGLGLAGVHEQFF. CDR3 in DNA: TGTGCCACCAGTGATCCGAGGGGCCTCGGACTAGCGGGAGTTCATGAGCAGTTCTTC. The genes are TRBV24-1 and TRBJ2-1; 13 bases map to TRBD2. The germline CDR1 and CDR2 sequences are KGHDR and SFDVKD. Unmatched junction bases numbered 15, after V lost 3 bases and J lost 8 bases. The CDR3 has 19 amino acids.

This clonotype was counted ten times or more. The rearrangement links TRBV11-2 to TRBJ1-1; no definite D call. V lost 5 bases and J lost 1, with 14 bases in between. CDR3 length: 15 residues. Germline-derived CDR1 and CDR2 are SGHAT and FQNNGV. The CDR3 here is CASSRTREGNTEAFF. CDR3 bases: TGTGCCAGCAGCCGCACCCGGGAGGGGAACACTGAAGCTTTCTTT.